These 13 T cell receptor beta chains came from one sample sequenced in a study of beta chain features in type 1 diabetes. Their antigens remain unidentified. Investigators reverse transcribed all isolated RNA, so they sequenced expressed TCRB transcripts. Sequenced by immunoSEQ multiplex PCR; TCRdb stores in-frame clones only, minus some. The sample has approximately 240,000 clones, approximately 16% seen once. Whole-study findings and limits: Shortening that was moderate but significant affected the TCRB CDR3s of Type 1 diabetes patients in all four CD4+ subsets.

Material for sequencing was naive CD4+ T cells from blood. The receptors were sampled from a young man with type 1 diabetes.

This clone turned up a few times. The gene calls are TRBV6-5 and TRBJ1-2, with 7 bases aligning to TRBD1. V shed 6 bases and J 2 bases; nucleotides not matched to a gene: 6. The CDR3 totals 14 residues. The germline V gene has CDR1 MNHEY and CDR2 SVGAGI. CDR3 loop: CASRETGQNYGYTF. CDR3 nucleotide sequence: TGTGCCAGCAGAGAGACGGGACAGAACTATGGCTACACCTTC.

The chain couples TRBV15 to TRBJ2-1; D call uncertain. Germline CDR1 LNHNV, CDR2 YYDKDF (reference sequence). The ends were cut back, 4 bases at V and 6 bases at J, with 7 bases in the middle. The CDR3 length is 12 residues. The CDR3 protein is CATSILGNEQFF. The CDR3 region has the DNA TGTGCCACCAGCATCCTGGGCAATGAGCAGTTCTTC.

This chain connects TRBV27 to TRBJ2-5; 7 bases align to TRBD1. CDR1 is MNHEY and CDR2 is SMNVEV in the germline V gene (reference sequence). CDR3 length equals 15 residues. V was clipped by 5 bases and J by 9 bases; unmatched bases: 15. CDR3 DNA sequence: TGTGCCAGCAGTGCCGGGACAGCTTCGAGGGCGGCCCAGTACTTC. Amino acids: CASSAGTASRAAQYF.

The chain employs TRBV4-1 and TRBJ2-3; a possible D gene is TRBD2 (6 bases). Germline CDR1 is MGHRA and CDR2 is YSYEKL. The length of the CDR3 is 16 residues. The V end lost 5 bases, the J end lost 6 bases, and 21 bases lay between the germline ends. The CDR3 here is CASSSPPGAGFDTQYF. The CDR3 DNA is TGCGCCAGCAGCTCACCCCCTGGCGCGGGATTCGATACGCAGTATTTT.

Points on this clone: Other DNA sequences in this sample translate to the same CDR3. The chain combines TRBV7-2 with TRBJ1-2, with 7 bases fitting TRBD1. The CDR3 totals 13 residues. The V and J ends lost 5 bases and 5 bases, in that order; junction bases with no gene match: 5. Germline V gene sequence: CDR1 SGHTA, CDR2 FQGNSA. The CDR3 sequence is CASSLGTVYGYTF. The CDR3 nucleotides are TGTGCCAGCAGCCTAGGGACAGTTTATGGCTACACCTTC.

V is TRBV7-8 and J is TRBJ2-5; 9 bases line up with TRBD1. The CDR3 has 14 residues. With V trimmed by 5 bases and J by 4 bases, 5 bases remained unmatched. The germline V gene has CDR1 SGHVS and CDR2 FQNEAQ. The CDR3 bases are TGTGCCAGCAGCCCACAGGGGGCAGGAGAGACCCAGTACTTC. It yields the protein CASSPQGAGETQYF.

The table lists this clone with a count of one. The J gene is TRBJ2-7, the V gene TRBV18; D remains ambiguous. The CDR3 length is 14 residues. V was shortened by 6 bases and J by 0 bases, with 12 bases between the two germline ends. The germline V gene encodes CDR1 KGHSH and CDR2 LQKENI. CDR3 sequence (DNA): TGTGCCAGCTCTTACGCCAGGTACTCCTACGAGCAGTACTTC. Encoded protein: CASSYARYSYEQYF.

This clone has more than one count but fewer than ten. The CDR3 here is CASSARTGGNGYTF. In DNA form, the CDR3 reads TGCGCCAGCAGCGCCCGGACAGGGGGAAATGGCTACACCTTC. The chain joins TRBV5-1 to TRBJ1-2; 10 bases fit TRBD1. CDR1 is SGHRS and CDR2 is YFSETQ in the germline V gene. The CDR3 is 14 amino acids. With V trimmed by 4 bases and J by 6 bases, 6 bases remained unmatched.

CDR3 sequence reads: CASSPGPVREQYF. The CDR3 bases are TGTGCCAGCTCACCCGGACCGGTACGCGAGCAGTACTTC. The rearrangement links TRBV18 to TRBJ2-7; unclear D gene. Deletions cut 3 bases from V and 6 bases from J, with 12 bases between. The CDR3 loop spans 13 amino acids. Germline CDR1 and CDR2: KGHSH and LQKENI.

A few counts support this clone. CDR3 sequence: CSVRGQQRTEAFF. The CDR3 DNA reads TGCAGCGTAAGGGGACAGCAGCGCACTGAAGCTTTCTTT. The chain carries TRBV29-1 and TRBJ1-1; TRBD1 matches 7 bases. Unmatched junction bases numbered 8, after V lost 6 bases and J lost 4 bases. CDR1 and CDR2 from the germline V gene are SQVTM and ANQGSEA. The CDR3 is 13 residues long. Combining the CDR3 with reference TRBV29-1 and TRBJ1-1 gives the whole variable domain SAVISQKPSRDICQRGTSLTIQCQVDSQVTMMFWYRQQPGQSLTLIATANQGSEATYESGFVIDKFPISRPNLTFSTLTVSNMSPEDSSIYLCSVRGQQRTEAFFGQGTRLTVV.

This chain connects TRBV6-5 to TRBJ2-1; D remains unclear. Germline lookup yields CDR1 MNHEY and CDR2 SVGAGI. Trimming stripped 4 bases from V and 11 bases from J, with 12 bases between. This CDR3 contains 12 residues. Here the CDR3 reads CASSSGTIKQFF. The CDR3 nucleotides are TGTGCCAGCAGTTCGGGTACTATTAAGCAGTTCTTC.

This clone has just a few counts. The chain couples TRBV15 to TRBJ2-3; D is possibly TRBD2 (5 bases). The CDR3 runs 12 residues. Trimming took off 0 bases at V and 8 bases at J, with 6 bases between the two ends. Looked up from germline, CDR1 is LNHNV and CDR2 is YYDKDF (reference sequence). The CDR3 reads CATSRDGSTQYF. CDR3 DNA sequence: TGTGCCACCAGCAGAGATGGGAGTACGCAGTATTTT.

This clone was picked up a small number of times. This CDR3 reads CASRSTGDQETQYF. As DNA, the CDR3 is TGTGCCAGCAGATCAACAGGGGACCAAGAGACCCAGTACTTC. The chain joins TRBV28 to TRBJ2-5; TRBD1 matches 7 bases. The germline V gene has CDR1 MDHEN and CDR2 SYDVKM. V dropped 6 bases and J dropped 0; count of bases not matched to a gene: 4. The CDR3 is 14 amino acids.